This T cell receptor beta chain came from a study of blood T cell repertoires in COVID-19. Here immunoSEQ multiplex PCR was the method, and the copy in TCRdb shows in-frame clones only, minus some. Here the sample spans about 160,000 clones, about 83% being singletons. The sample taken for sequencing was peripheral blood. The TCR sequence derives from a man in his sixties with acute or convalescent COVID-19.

The DNA for the CDR3 is TGTGCCAGCTCACCACAGTCCACGCCCGGGGAGCAGTACTTC. This sequence encodes CASSPQSTPGEQYF. The chain uses TRBV18 and TRBJ2-7; D is unresolved. V was shortened by 1 base and J by 7 bases, with 14 bases between the two germline ends. The CDR3 is 14 amino acids. Per germline, CDR1 KGHSH and CDR2 LQKENI.